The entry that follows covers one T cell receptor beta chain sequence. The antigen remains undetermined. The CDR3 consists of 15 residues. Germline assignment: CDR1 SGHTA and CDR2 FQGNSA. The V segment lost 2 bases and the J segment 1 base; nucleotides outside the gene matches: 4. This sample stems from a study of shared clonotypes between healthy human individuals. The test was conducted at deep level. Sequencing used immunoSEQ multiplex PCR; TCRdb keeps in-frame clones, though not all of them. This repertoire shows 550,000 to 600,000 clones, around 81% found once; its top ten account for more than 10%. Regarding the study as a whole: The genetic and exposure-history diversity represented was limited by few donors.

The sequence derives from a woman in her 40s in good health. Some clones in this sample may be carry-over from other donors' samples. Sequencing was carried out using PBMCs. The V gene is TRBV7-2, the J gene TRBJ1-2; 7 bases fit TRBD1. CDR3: CASSLQSGGNYGYTF. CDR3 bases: TGTGCCAGCAGCTTACAATCAGGGGGTAACTATGGCTACACCTTC.